A selection of T cell receptor beta chains follows, all from one sample in a study of radiation and T cells in renal cell carcinoma. This table comes from immunoSEQ multiplex PCR, and its TCRdb copy is limited to in-frame clones, with some not included. In the table there are some 80,000 clones, approximately 82% of which are singletons. The source was blood, collected from a patient whose treatment included radiotherapy and nephrectomy. The receptors here all came from a woman aged 55-69 years with renal cell carcinoma. The CDR3 runs from the conserved cysteine through the conserved F or W. The order of the fields is D gene, J gene, V gene, clone size, CDR3 protein, CDR3 DNA. The D gene is left open where the match is weak. Clone size is shown for a subset of rows, as once, few, many or a class of expanded clone.

D: NA; J: TRBJ1-1; V: TRBV27; size: NA; CDR3: CASSARVGTEAFF; DNA: TGTGCCAGCAGTGCACGGGTTGGGACTGAAGCTTTCTTT
D: NA; J: TRBJ1-1; V: TRBV9; size: NA; CDR3: CASSDQPGPMNTEAFF; DNA: TGTGCCAGCAGCGACCAACCGGGACCCATGAACACTGAAGCTTTCTTT
D: TRBD1; J: TRBJ1-1; V: TRBV11-3; size: NA; CDR3: CASSSQGGDMNTEAFF; DNA: TGTGCCAGCAGCTCCCAAGGGGGCGACATGAACACTGAAGCTTTCTTT
D: NA; J: TRBJ1-2; V: TRBV19; size: NA; CDR3: CASSMGAAYGYTF; DNA: TGTGCCAGTAGTATGGGAGCTGCCTATGGCTACACCTTC
D: NA; J: TRBJ2-5; V: TRBV2; size: NA; CDR3: CASVPLTLTEETQYF; DNA: TGTGCCAGCGTACCCTTGACACTGACAGAAGAGACCCAGTACTTC
D: TRBD1; J: TRBJ1-1; V: TRBV11-2; size: NA; CDR3: CASSLAGTGGTEAFF; DNA: TGTGCCAGCAGCTTAGCGGGGACAGGGGGCACTGAAGCTTTCTTT
D: TRBD1; J: TRBJ1-2; V: TRBV27; size: few; CDR3: CASSSDREVAGYTF; DNA: TGTGCCAGCAGTTCGGACAGGGAGGTAGCTGGCTACACCTTC
D: NA; J: TRBJ1-5; V: TRBV28; size: NA; CDR3: CASSLSIFQPQHF; DNA: TGTGCCAGCAGTTTATCGATCTTTCAGCCCCAGCATTTT
D: NA; J: TRBJ2-7; V: TRBV27; size: few; CDR3: CASSILGGGEQYF; DNA: TGTGCCAGCAGCATATTAGGGGGGGGCGAGCAGTACTTC
D: NA; J: TRBJ2-5; V: TRBV2; size: NA; CDR3: CASNQETQYF; DNA: TGTGCCAGCAACCAAGAGACCCAGTACTTC
D: TRBD1; J: TRBJ1-1; V: TRBV5-4; size: NA; CDR3: CASSKTGAASEAFF; DNA: TGTGCCAGCAGTAAGACAGGGGCCGCCTCTGAAGCTTTCTTT
D: NA; J: TRBJ2-5; V: TRBV29-1; size: NA; CDR3: CSVEETVTQETQYF; DNA: TGCAGCGTTGAAGAAACAGTGACCCAAGAGACCCAGTACTTC
D: NA; J: TRBJ2-1; V: TRBV5-1; size: NA; CDR3: CASRSEGNEQFF; DNA: TGCGCCAGCAGATCGGAGGGCAATGAGCAGTTCTTC
D: NA; J: TRBJ1-2; V: TRBV2; size: NA; CDR3: CASSVFTLANYGYTF; DNA: TGTGCCAGCAGTGTATTTACCCTTGCTAACTATGGCTACACCTTC
D: TRBD2; J: TRBJ2-7; V: TRBV7-2; size: NA; CDR3: CASSLAGGGSEQYF; DNA: TGTGCCAGCAGCTTAGCTGGGGGGGGAAGCGAGCAGTACTTC
D: NA; J: TRBJ2-7; V: TRBV5-1; size: NA; CDR3: CASSLDTVAYEQYF; DNA: TGCGCCAGCAGCTTGGATACAGTGGCCTACGAGCAGTACTTC
D: NA; J: TRBJ2-3; V: TRBV7-4; size: NA; CDR3: CASSAWTPSTDTQYF; DNA: TGTGCCAGCAGCGCCTGGACACCTAGCACAGATACGCAGTATTTT
D: TRBD2; J: TRBJ2-3; V: TRBV11-2; size: NA; CDR3: CASSRTSGHTDTQYF; DNA: TGTGCCAGCAGCCGGACTAGCGGACACACAGATACGCAGTATTTT
D: TRBD1; J: TRBJ2-3; V: TRBV5-1; size: once; CDR3: CASSLRTGNLDTQYF; DNA: TGCGCCAGCAGCTTACGGACAGGGAATTTGGATACGCAGTATTTT
D: TRBD2; J: TRBJ2-2; V: TRBV9; size: NA; CDR3: CASSTRTSGTGELFF; DNA: TGTGCCAGCAGCACCAGGACTAGCGGGACCGGGGAGCTGTTTTTT
D: NA; J: TRBJ2-7; V: TRBV6-6; size: NA; CDR3: CASWDVAVSYEQYF; DNA: TGTGCCAGCTGGGACGTAGCGGTCTCCTACGAGCAGTACTTC
D: TRBD1; J: TRBJ2-5; V: TRBV2; size: NA; CDR3: CASSDRGRQETQYF; DNA: TGTGCCAGCAGTGACAGGGGGCGCCAAGAGACCCAGTACTTC
D: NA; J: TRBJ2-7; V: TRBV6-1; size: NA; CDR3: CASSEAPSLGEQYF; DNA: TGTGCCAGCAGTGAAGCGCCTAGCTTGGGCGAGCAGTACTTC
D: TRBD2; J: TRBJ2-1; V: TRBV4-3; size: NA; CDR3: CASSQVAGEGNEQFF; DNA: TGCGCCAGCAGCCAGGTAGCGGGAGAAGGGAATGAGCAGTTCTTC
D: NA; J: TRBJ1-4; V: TRBV9; size: few; CDR3: CASSGGRGSATNEKLFF; DNA: TGTGCCAGCAGCGGGGGCCGCGGGTCTGCAACTAATGAAAAACTGTTTTTT
D: NA; J: TRBJ2-5; V: TRBV14; size: NA; CDR3: CASSQVKPGTQYF; DNA: TGTGCCAGCAGCCAAGTCAAACCGGGGACCCAGTACTTC
D: TRBD2; J: TRBJ2-3; V: TRBV9; size: NA; CDR3: CASSVIASGYTDTQYF; DNA: TGTGCCAGCAGCGTTATCGCTAGCGGCTACACAGATACGCAGTATTTT
D: TRBD1; J: TRBJ1-4; V: TRBV5-1; size: NA; CDR3: CASSRVGQGATNEKLFF; DNA: TGCGCCAGCAGCCGCGTCGGACAGGGCGCAACTAATGAAAAACTGTTTTTT
D: NA; J: TRBJ2-7; V: TRBV27; size: NA; CDR3: CASSVGPAAYEQYF; DNA: TGTGCCAGCAGTGTGGGACCGGCAGCCTACGAGCAGTACTTC
D: NA; J: TRBJ2-1; V: TRBV6-6; size: NA; CDR3: CASSYSGAEQFF; DNA: TGTGCCAGCAGTTACTCGGGTGCTGAGCAGTTCTTC
D: NA; J: TRBJ1-4; V: TRBV7-2; size: once; CDR3: CASSSAGVAEKLFF; DNA: TGTGCCAGCAGCTCAGCAGGGGTGGCTGAAAAACTGTTTTTT
D: TRBD1; J: TRBJ2-7; V: TRBV6-6; size: NA; CDR3: CASSRRTGTYEQYF; DNA: TGTGCCAGCAGTCGCCGGACAGGGACCTACGAGCAGTACTTC
D: TRBD2; J: TRBJ2-2; V: TRBV6-4; size: NA; CDR3: CASSVLAGANTGELFF; DNA: TGTGCCAGCAGTGTACTAGCGGGAGCGAACACCGGGGAGCTGTTTTTT
D: NA; J: TRBJ2-3; V: TRBV5-1; size: NA; CDR3: CASSFQTSTDTQYF; DNA: TGCGCCAGCAGCTTTCAGACTAGCACAGATACGCAGTATTTT
D: NA; J: TRBJ1-6; V: TRBV7-2; size: NA; CDR3: CASSLGGYNSPLHF; DNA: TGTGCCAGCAGCTTGGGGGGCTATAATTCACCCCTCCACTTT
D: NA; J: TRBJ1-6; V: TRBV2; size: NA; CDR3: CASRGGVNSYNSPLHF; DNA: TGTGCCAGCAGGGGGGGAGTTAATTCCTATAATTCACCCCTCCACTTT
D: NA; J: TRBJ1-5; V: TRBV6-6; size: NA; CDR3: CASRIYRETQPQHF; DNA: TGTGCCAGCAGGATCTACAGGGAAACTCAGCCCCAGCATTTT
D: NA; J: TRBJ2-1; V: TRBV19; size: NA; CDR3: CASHPGWWEANNEQFF; DNA: TGTGCCAGCCACCCCGGGTGGTGGGAGGCGAACAATGAGCAGTTCTTC
D: NA; J: TRBJ1-2; V: TRBV7-2; size: NA; CDR3: CASSLVSKSNYGYTF; DNA: TGTGCCAGCAGCTTAGTCTCCAAGTCTAACTATGGCTACACCTTC
D: NA; J: TRBJ2-7; V: TRBV23-1; size: NA; CDR3: CASSQTPGTYF; DNA: TGCGCCAGCAGTCAAACCCCAGGGACGTATTTC
D: NA; J: TRBJ2-5; V: TRBV5-1; size: NA; CDR3: CASSLAGQGLETQYF; DNA: TGCGCCAGCAGCTTGGCAGGCCAGGGCCTGGAGACCCAGTACTTC
D: NA; J: TRBJ2-3; V: TRBV28; size: NA; CDR3: CASSLLGDASTDTQYF; DNA: TGTGCCAGCAGCCTGCTGGGTGACGCTAGCACAGATACGCAGTATTTT
D: TRBD1; J: TRBJ1-1; V: TRBV15; size: NA; CDR3: CATSRGDREGEAFF; DNA: TGTGCCACCAGCAGAGGGGACAGGGAGGGTGAAGCTTTCTTT
D: TRBD1; J: TRBJ1-2; V: TRBV6-4; size: NA; CDR3: CASSPTGVDGYTF; DNA: TGTGCCAGCAGCCCGACAGGGGTGGACGGCTACACCTTC
D: NA; J: TRBJ2-7; V: TRBV30; size: NA; CDR3: CACHGGGSYEQYF; DNA: TGTGCCTGCCACGGAGGGGGCTCCTACGAGCAGTACTTC
D: NA; J: TRBJ2-1; V: TRBV5-1; size: NA; CDR3: CASSFGLDVRSSSYNEQFF; DNA: TGCGCCAGCAGCTTCGGCCTGGATGTCCGTTCTAGCTCCTACAATGAGCAGTTCTTC
D: NA; J: TRBJ1-5; V: TRBV27; size: NA; CDR3: CASGELPQHF; DNA: TGTGCCAGCGGGGAATTGCCCCAGCATTTT
D: TRBD1; J: TRBJ2-3; V: TRBV19; size: NA; CDR3: CASSKKLPGQGEVADTQYF; DNA: TGTGCCAGTAGTAAAAAACTACCGGGACAGGGCGAGGTGGCAGATACGCAGTATTTT
D: TRBD1; J: TRBJ2-1; V: TRBV19; size: NA; CDR3: CASSITGQGYNEQFF; DNA: TGTGCCAGTAGTATAACGGGACAGGGTTACAATGAGCAGTTCTTC
D: NA; J: TRBJ2-3; V: TRBV6-1; size: NA; CDR3: CASSDGPRSTDTQYF; DNA: TGTGCCAGCAGTGATGGGCCCCGAAGCACAGATACGCAGTATTTT
D: TRBD1; J: TRBJ1-1; V: TRBV29-1; size: NA; CDR3: CSGNQSGRGRTEAFF; DNA: TGCAGCGGGAACCAGTCTGGCAGGGGGCGTACTGAAGCTTTCTTT
D: TRBD2; J: TRBJ2-3; V: TRBV9; size: NA; CDR3: CASSPGLARPDTQYF; DNA: TGTGCCAGCAGCCCGGGACTAGCGAGACCAGATACGCAGTATTTT
D: NA; J: TRBJ2-2; V: TRBV19; size: NA; CDR3: CATKGNTGELFF; DNA: TGTGCCACCAAAGGGAACACCGGGGAGCTGTTTTTT
D: NA; J: TRBJ2-2; V: TRBV11-2; size: NA; CDR3: CASSLPRPGELFF; DNA: TGTGCCAGCAGCTTACCCCGGCCTGGGGAGCTGTTTTTT
D: TRBD1; J: TRBJ1-4; V: TRBV19; size: NA; CDR3: CASSKGRGPDEKLFF; DNA: TGTGCCAGTAGTAAGGGCAGGGGGCCGGATGAAAAACTGTTTTTT
D: NA; J: TRBJ1-5; V: TRBV5-6; size: few; CDR3: CASSLGFGQPQHF; DNA: TGTGCCAGCAGCTTGGGTTTCGGGCAGCCCCAGCATTTT
D: NA; J: TRBJ1-4; V: TRBV28; size: NA; CDR3: CASSSGPHPKLFF; DNA: TGTGCCAGCAGTTCGGGACCGCATCCAAAACTGTTTTTT